What follows is one T cell receptor (beta chain) and its context. The antigen remains undetermined. CDR1 and CDR2 from the germline V gene are MGHRA and YSYEKL. The CDR3 sequence is 19 residues long. V dropped 0 bases and J dropped 1; count of bases not matched to a gene: 9. The data are from a study of T-cell memory formation after mild COVID-19. TCRdb used MiXCR to reprocess the 5' RACE reads, holding one entry per CDR3 protein. The sample holds roughly 550,000 distinct CDR3 sequences; 20% are singletons and the top ten take roughly an eighth. Findings and caveats of the study: CD4+ contracting clones were found mainly in CM and EM, and CD8+ ones in EMRA. In pre-infection memory, a portion of responding clones appeared, which suggested that cross-reactive memory joined. Clones shrinking from day 15 to 85 showed even CD4/CD8 mixes; later expanders tilted CD4+.

The receptor was isolated from an adult woman who had mild COVID-19 (a few samples of this study predate the infection). Cell type and time point are not known. Sequencing input: PBMCs or a T cell subset sorted from them (not recorded which). The V gene is TRBV4-1, the J gene TRBJ1-6; 7 nucleotides agree with TRBD1. The CDR3: CASSQEYRQGDSYNSPLHF. The CDR3, as DNA: TGCGCCAGCAGCCAAGAGTACAGGCAGGGGGATTCCTATAATTCACCCCTCCACTTT.